This entry is about one T cell receptor beta chain. The antigen is undetermined. This record belongs to a study of radiation and T cells in renal cell carcinoma. CDR1 is SGHRS, CDR2 YFSETQ, per germline. V trimming: 4 bases; J trimming: 7 bases; junction bases outside the gene matches: 11. There are 16 residues in the CDR3. Time point defined: blood 2 weeks post-SBRT. The treatment was: 15 Gy SBRT to primary tumor, nephrectomy 4 weeks later. Serial blood draws occurred at baseline and 2 and 4 weeks post-SBRT. Study findings and constraints: No pretreatment tumor biopsies were available for baseline clonotypes. Top tumor clonotypes rose in blood 2 weeks post-radiation, then contracted.

The assay was immunoSEQ multiplex PCR, and TCRdb's table has in-frame clones only and misses some. The sample consists of just under 80,000 clones, around 85% of them appearing once. Sequenced here: blood, sampled from a patient whose treatment included radiotherapy and nephrectomy. The sequence came from a woman between 45 and 65 years old with renal cell carcinoma. V gene TRBV5-1 combines with J gene TRBJ2-1, with 10 nucleotides matching TRBD2. The CDR3 here is CASSGGTSELLNEQFF. In DNA form, the CDR3 reads TGCGCCAGCAGCGGGGGGACTAGCGAATTATTGAATGAGCAGTTCTTC.